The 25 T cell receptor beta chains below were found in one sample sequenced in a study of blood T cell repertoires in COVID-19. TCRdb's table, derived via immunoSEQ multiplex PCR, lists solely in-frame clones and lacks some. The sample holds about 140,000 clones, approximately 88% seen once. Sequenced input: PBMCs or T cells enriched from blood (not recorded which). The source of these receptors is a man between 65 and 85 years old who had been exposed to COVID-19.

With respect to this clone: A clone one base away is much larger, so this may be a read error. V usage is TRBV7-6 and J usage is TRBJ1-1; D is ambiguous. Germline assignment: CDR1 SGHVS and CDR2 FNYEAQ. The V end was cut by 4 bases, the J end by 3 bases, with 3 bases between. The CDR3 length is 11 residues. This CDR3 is CASSSYTEAFF. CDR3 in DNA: TGTGCCAGCAGCTCGTACACTGAAGCTTTCTTT.

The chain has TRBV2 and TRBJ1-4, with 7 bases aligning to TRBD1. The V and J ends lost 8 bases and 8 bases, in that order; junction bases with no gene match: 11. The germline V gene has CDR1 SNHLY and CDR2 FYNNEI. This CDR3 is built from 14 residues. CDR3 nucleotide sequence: TGTGCCAGCGACAGGGACGGGGGTAACGAAAAACTGTTTTTT. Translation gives CASDRDGGNEKLFF.

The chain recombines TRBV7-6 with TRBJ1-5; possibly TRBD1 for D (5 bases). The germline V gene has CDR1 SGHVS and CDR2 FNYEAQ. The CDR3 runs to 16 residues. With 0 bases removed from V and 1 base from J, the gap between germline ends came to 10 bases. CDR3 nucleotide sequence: TGTGCCAGCAGCTTAGCAGGGGAGGGGAGCAATCAGCCCCAGCATTTT. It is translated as CASSLAGEGSNQPQHF.

The CDR3 bases are TGTGCCAGCAGTCCGACCACAGGGTCCCACGAGCAGTACTTC. It yields the protein CASSPTTGSHEQYF. The V gene is TRBV6-5, the J gene TRBJ2-7, with D tentatively TRBD1 (6 bases). CDR3 length: 14 amino acids. Germline loops: CDR1 MNHEY, CDR2 SVGAGI. Trimming left V 5 bases short and J 5 bases short, with 16 bases between.

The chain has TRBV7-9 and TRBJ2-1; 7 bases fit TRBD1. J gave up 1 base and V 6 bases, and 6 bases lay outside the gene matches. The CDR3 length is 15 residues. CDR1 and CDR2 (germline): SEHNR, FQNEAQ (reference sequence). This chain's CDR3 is CASRHLTGSYNEQFF. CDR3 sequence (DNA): TGTGCCAGCAGGCATCTGACAGGGTCCTACAATGAGCAGTTCTTC.

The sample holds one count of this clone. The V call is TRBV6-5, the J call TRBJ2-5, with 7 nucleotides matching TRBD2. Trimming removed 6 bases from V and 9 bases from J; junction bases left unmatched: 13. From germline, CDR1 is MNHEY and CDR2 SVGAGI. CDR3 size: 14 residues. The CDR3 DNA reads TGTGCCAGCAGGGTTATTAGCGGGCTGTCGGCCCAGTACTTC. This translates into CASRVISGLSAQYF.

CDR3 loop: CASSFLGANTEAFF. CDR3 nucleotide sequence: TGCGCCAGCAGCTTTTTAGGGGCAAACACTGAAGCTTTCTTT. The chain recombines TRBV5-1 with TRBJ1-1; D is possibly TRBD1 (5 bases). Germline CDR1 and CDR2: SGHRS and YFSETQ. Trimming cost V 2 bases and J 2 bases, with 10 bases left between them. This CDR3 has 14 residues. Variable domain in full (rest from reference TRBV5-1 and TRBJ1-1): KAGVTQTPRYLIKTRGQQVTLSCSPISGHRSVSWYQQTPGQGLQFLFEYFSETQRNKGNFPGRFSGRQFSNSRSEMNVSTLELGDSALYLCASSFLGANTEAFFGQGTRLTVV.

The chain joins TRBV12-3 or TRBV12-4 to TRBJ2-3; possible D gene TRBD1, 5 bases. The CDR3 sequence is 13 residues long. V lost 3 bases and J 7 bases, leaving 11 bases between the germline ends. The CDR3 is CASSFQGVNTQYF. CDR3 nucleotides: TGTGCCAGCAGTTTCCAGGGTGTGAATACGCAGTATTTT.

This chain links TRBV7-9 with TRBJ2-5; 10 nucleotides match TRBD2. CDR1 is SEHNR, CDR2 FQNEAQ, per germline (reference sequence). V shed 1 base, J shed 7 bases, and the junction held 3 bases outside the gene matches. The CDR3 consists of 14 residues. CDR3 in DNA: TGTGCCAGCAGCTTAGAGGCTAGCGGGGGGACCCAGTACTTC. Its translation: CASSLEASGGTQYF.

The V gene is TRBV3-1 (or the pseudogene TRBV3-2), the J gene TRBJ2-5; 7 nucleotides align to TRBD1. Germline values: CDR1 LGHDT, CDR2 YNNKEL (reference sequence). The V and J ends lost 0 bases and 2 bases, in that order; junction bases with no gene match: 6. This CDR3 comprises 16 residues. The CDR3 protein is CASSQDKGAIQETQYF. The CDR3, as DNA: TGTGCCAGCAGCCAAGACAAGGGGGCTATACAAGAGACCCAGTACTTC.

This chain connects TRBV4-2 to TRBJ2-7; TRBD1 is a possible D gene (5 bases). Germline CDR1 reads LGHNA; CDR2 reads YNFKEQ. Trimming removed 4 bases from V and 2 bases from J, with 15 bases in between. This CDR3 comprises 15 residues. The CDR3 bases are TGTGCCAGCAGCCCAAGCGACAGCCTTCCCTACGAGCAGTACTTC. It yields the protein CASSPSDSLPYEQYF.

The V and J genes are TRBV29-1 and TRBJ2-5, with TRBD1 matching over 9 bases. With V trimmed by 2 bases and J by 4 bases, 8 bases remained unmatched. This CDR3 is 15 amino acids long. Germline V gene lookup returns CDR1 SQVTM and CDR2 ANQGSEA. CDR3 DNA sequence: TGCAGCGTTGAAAACCGGGACAGGGACTTAGAGACCCAGTACTTC. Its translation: CSVENRDRDLETQYF.

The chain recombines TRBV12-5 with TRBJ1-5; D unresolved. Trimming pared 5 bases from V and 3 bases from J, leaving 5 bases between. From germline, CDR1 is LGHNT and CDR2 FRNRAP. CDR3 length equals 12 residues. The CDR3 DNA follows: TGTGCTAGTGGTCTCCCCAATCAGCCCCAGCATTTT. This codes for CASGLPNQPQHF.

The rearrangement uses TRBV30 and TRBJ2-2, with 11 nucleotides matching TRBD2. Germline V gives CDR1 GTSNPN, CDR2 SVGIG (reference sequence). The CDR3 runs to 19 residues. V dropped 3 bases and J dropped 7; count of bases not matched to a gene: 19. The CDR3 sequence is CAWRPLLGGSGGAVGELFF. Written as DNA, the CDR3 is TGTGCCTGGAGACCTCTCCTGGGCGGTAGCGGGGGGGCCGTCGGGGAGCTGTTTTTT.

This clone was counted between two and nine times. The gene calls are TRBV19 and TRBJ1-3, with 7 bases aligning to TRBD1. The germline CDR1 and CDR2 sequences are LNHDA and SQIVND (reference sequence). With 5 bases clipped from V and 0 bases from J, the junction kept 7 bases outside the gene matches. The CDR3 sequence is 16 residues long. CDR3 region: CASSPPGQSSGNTIYF. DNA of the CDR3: TGTGCCAGTAGTCCCCCGGGACAGAGCTCTGGAAACACCATATATTTT.

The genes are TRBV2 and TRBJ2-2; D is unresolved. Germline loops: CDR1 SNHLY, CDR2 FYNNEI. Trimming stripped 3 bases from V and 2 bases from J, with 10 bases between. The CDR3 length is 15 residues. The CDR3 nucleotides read TGTGCCAGCAGTGAGAACAGTCCCAACACCGGGGAGCTGTTTTTT. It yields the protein CASSENSPNTGELFF.

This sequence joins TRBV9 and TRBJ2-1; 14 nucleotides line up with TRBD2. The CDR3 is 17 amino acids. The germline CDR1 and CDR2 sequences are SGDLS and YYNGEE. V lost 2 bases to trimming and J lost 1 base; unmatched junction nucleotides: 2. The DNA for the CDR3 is TGTGCCAGCAGCGTCGGGACTAGCGGGGGATCCTACAATGAGCAGTTCTTC. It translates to CASSVGTSGGSYNEQFF.

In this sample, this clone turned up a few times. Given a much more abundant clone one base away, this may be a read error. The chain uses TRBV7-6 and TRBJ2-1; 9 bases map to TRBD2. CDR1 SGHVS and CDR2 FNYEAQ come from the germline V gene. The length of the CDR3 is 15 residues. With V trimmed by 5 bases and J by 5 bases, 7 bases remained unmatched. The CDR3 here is CASSQAGGGDNEQFF. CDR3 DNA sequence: TGTGCCAGCAGCCAAGCGGGGGGCGGGGACAATGAGCAGTTCTTC.

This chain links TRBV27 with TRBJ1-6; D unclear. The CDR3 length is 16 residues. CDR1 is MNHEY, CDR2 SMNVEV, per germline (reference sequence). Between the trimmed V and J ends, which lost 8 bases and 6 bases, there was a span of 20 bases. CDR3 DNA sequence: TGTGCCAGCGGCGGGCCCCGAGGCAGGAGTAATTCACCCCTCCACTTT. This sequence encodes CASGGPRGRSNSPLHF.

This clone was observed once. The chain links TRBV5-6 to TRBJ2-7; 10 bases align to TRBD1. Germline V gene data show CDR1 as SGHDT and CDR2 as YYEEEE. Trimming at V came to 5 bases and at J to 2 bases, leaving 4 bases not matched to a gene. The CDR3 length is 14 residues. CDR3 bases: TGTGCCAGCAGATGGGGACAGGGGCCCTACGAGCAGTACTTC. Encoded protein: CASRWGQGPYEQYF.

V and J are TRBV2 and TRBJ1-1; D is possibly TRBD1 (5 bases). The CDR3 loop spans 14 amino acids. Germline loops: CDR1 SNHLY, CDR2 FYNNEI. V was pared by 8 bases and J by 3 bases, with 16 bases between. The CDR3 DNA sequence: TGTGCCAGCCACAAAAAAGAACAGGACACTGAAGCTTTCTTT. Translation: CASHKKEQDTEAFF. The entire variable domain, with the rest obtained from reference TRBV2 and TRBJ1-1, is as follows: EPEVTQTPSHQVTQMGQEVILRCVPISNHLYFYWYRQILGQKVEFLVSFYNNEISEKSEIFDDQFSVERPDGSNFTLKIRSTKLEDSAMYFCASHKKEQDTEAFFGQGTRLTVV.

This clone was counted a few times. Here the CDR3 DNA reads TGTGCCAGCAGCGCTCGTAGCGTTGCTTATGGCTACACCTTC. As protein: CASSARSVAYGYTF. V is TRBV9 and J is TRBJ1-2; D call uncertain. V lost 3 bases to trimming and J lost 5 bases, with 14 bases between them. This CDR3 region has 14 residues. CDR1 and CDR2 from the germline V gene are SGDLS and YYNGEE.

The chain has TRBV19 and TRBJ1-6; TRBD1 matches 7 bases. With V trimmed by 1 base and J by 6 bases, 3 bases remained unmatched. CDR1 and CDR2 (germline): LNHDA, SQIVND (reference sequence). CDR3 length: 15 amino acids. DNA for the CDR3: TGTGCCAGTAGTATAGGGACAGGCACTAATTCACCCCTCCACTTT. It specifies CASSIGTGTNSPLHF. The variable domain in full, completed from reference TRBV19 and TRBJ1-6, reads DGGITQSPKYLFRKEGQNVTLSCEQNLNHDAMYWYRQDPGQGLRLIYYSQIVNDFQKGDIAEGYSVSREKKESFPLTVTSAQKNPTAFYLCASSIGTGTNSPLHFGNGTRLTVT.

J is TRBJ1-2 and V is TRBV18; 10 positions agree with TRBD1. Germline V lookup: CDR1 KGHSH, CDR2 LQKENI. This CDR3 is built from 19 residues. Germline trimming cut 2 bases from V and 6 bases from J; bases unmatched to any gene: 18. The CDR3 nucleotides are TGTGCCAGCTCACCATCCCTCCGGGACAGGGGCCAGATGAGCCATGGCTACACCTTC. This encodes CASSPSLRDRGQMSHGYTF.

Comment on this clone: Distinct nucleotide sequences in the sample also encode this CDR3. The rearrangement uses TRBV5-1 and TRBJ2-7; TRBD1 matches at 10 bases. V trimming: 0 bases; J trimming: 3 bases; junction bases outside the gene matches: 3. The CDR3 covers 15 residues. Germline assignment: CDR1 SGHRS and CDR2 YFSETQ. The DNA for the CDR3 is TGCGCCAGCAGCTTGGGAGACAGGGGGCTCTACGAGCAGTACTTC. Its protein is CASSLGDRGLYEQYF.